The T cell receptor beta chain described here comes from a study of OX40 agonist ivuxolimab in advanced cancers. In the study overall: At 0.01 to 10 mg/kg, ivuxolimab was administered intravenously to patients every 2 weeks.

The sampling schedule covered blood at baseline, cycle 4 day 1, and cycle 7 day 1. CDR3 length: 15 amino acids. The germline V and J ends were trimmed by 3 bases and 6 bases, with 14 bases remaining between them. From germline, CDR1 is KGHSH and CDR2 LQKENI. Here immunoSEQ multiplex PCR was the method, and the copy in TCRdb shows in-frame clones only, minus some. The profile shows some 41,000 clones, roughly 84% of them singletons. The chain uses TRBV18 and TRBJ2-2; D might be TRBD1 (6 bases). Here the sequenced sample was CD4+ or CD8+ T cells sorted from blood, taken in a trial of the OX40 agonist ivuxolimab. The source is an adult with an advanced solid tumor such as melanoma, head and neck, liver or kidney cancer. CDR3 in amino acids: CASSPTQGKAGELFF. The CDR3 DNA reads as TGTGCCAGCTCACCTACACAGGGAAAGGCCGGGGAGCTGTTTTTT.